The rows below give T cell receptor beta chains drawn from one sample of a study of blood T cell repertoires in COVID-19. Only in-frame clones appear in the TCRdb table, and some are missing; sequencing was by immunoSEQ multiplex PCR. Of under 250,000 clones in the sample, over 80% are singletons; the top ten hold 2% to 3%. Sequencing was carried out using peripheral blood. Receptors were obtained from a woman aged 65 to 85 with active or convalescent COVID-19. Both conserved end residues are part of each CDR3. The D gene is left open where the match is weak. Size is omitted from some rows. Given values are once, few, many or a class for expanded clones.

TRBV2	16	NA	NA	TRBJ2-3	CASSFQGGGSTDTQYF	TGTGCCAGCAGTTTTCAGGGCGGTGGGAGCACAGATACGCAGTATTTT
TRBV10-3	14	NA	TRBD1	TRBJ1-1	CAISGNRGNTEAFF	TGTGCCATCAGTGGGAACAGGGGGAACACTGAAGCTTTCTTT
TRBV3-1/TRBV3-2	15	NA	TRBD1	TRBJ2-3	CASSNRTGDTDTQYF	TGTGCCAGCAGCAATAGGACAGGGGACACAGATACGCAGTATTTT
TRBV5-1	14	NA	NA	TRBJ2-7	CASRPPSAFYEQYF	TGCGCCAGCAGACCCCCTAGCGCCTTCTACGAGCAGTACTTC
TRBV5-5	15	NA	NA	TRBJ1-6	CASSIGGSYNSPLHF	TGTGCCAGCAGCATAGGCGGCTCCTATAATTCACCCCTCCACTTT
TRBV2	15	NA	TRBD1	TRBJ2-1	CASSDRTGNYNEQFF	TGTGCCAGCAGTGACCGGACAGGGAACTACAATGAGCAGTTCTTC
TRBV4-2	14	NA	TRBD2	TRBJ2-1	CASSGLAGRDEQFF	TGTGCCAGCAGCGGACTAGCGGGGAGGGATGAGCAGTTCTTC
TRBV7-2	16	NA	NA	TRBJ2-2	CASSSSRGRPTGELFF	TGTGCCAGCAGCTCATCAAGGGGCAGGCCTACCGGGGAGCTGTTTTTT
TRBV19	15	NA	NA	TRBJ1-5	CASSIMGHSNQPQHF	TGTGCCAGTAGTATCATGGGGCATAGCAATCAGCCCCAGCATTTT
TRBV5-4	15	NA	TRBD1	TRBJ1-2	CASSSFPGQPHGYTF	TGTGCCAGCAGCTCTTTTCCGGGACAGCCACATGGCTACACCTTC
TRBV6-5	15	NA	TRBD1	TRBJ2-7	CASSYETGFAYEQYF	TGTGCCAGCAGTTACGAGACAGGGTTCGCCTACGAGCAGTACTTC
TRBV4-2	21	once	TRBD2	TRBJ2-5	CASSQDILGRSGGAFSETQYF	TGTGCCAGCAGCCAAGATATCTTGGGACGAAGCGGGGGGGCCTTCTCGGAGACCCAGTACTTC
TRBV19	16	NA	NA	TRBJ1-2	CASSIPLTGRNYGYTF	TGTGCCAGTAGTATCCCCCTGACAGGACGTAACTATGGCTACACCTTC
TRBV12-3/TRBV12-4	13	NA	NA	TRBJ2-5	CASRSNGGETQYF	TGTGCCAGCAGATCTAATGGTGGAGAGACCCAGTACTTC
TRBV30	13	NA	NA	TRBJ1-2	CAWSVGSNYGYTF	TGTGCCTGGAGTGTCGGGTCTAACTATGGCTACACCTTC
TRBV6-2/TRBV6-3	16	NA	NA	TRBJ1-2	CASSYAAPRLGFGYTF	TGTGCCAGCAGTTATGCAGCCCCGCGGTTAGGTTTCGGCTACACCTTC
TRBV7-2	15	NA	TRBD1	TRBJ1-3	CASRLNRGSGNTIYF	TGTGCCAGCAGGTTAAACAGGGGCTCTGGAAACACCATATATTTT
TRBV2	14	NA	TRBD1	TRBJ2-3	CASRYDRGTDTQYF	TGTGCCAGCAGGTACGACAGGGGAACAGATACGCAGTATTTT
TRBV5-1	15	NA	TRBD2	TRBJ2-7	CASSRSGRSSYEQYF	TGCGCCAGCAGCCGTAGCGGGAGGAGCTCCTACGAGCAGTACTTC
TRBV30	18	NA	NA	TRBJ1-6	CAARPGHRTSSYNSPLHF	TGTGCCGCCAGACCGGGACACAGAACCAGCTCCTATAATTCACCCCTCCACTTT
TRBV6-6	14	NA	NA	TRBJ2-2	CASRPGGNTGELFF	TGTGCCAGCCGCCCTGGAGGAAACACCGGGGAGCTGTTTTTT
TRBV30	14	NA	TRBD2	TRBJ2-1	CAWSKAGLSNEQFF	TGTGCCTGGAGTAAGGCGGGACTATCAAATGAGCAGTTCTTC
TRBV2	16	NA	TRBD2	TRBJ2-5	CASSEDSGGGEETQYF	TGTGCCAGCAGTGAAGATAGCGGGGGAGGTGAAGAGACCCAGTACTTC
TRBV2	14	NA	TRBD1	TRBJ1-2	CASSVTGTGSGYTF	TGTGCCAGCAGCGTAACCGGGACAGGGTCTGGCTACACCTTC